Detailed here is one T cell receptor (beta chain). Trimming pared 0 bases from V and 4 bases from J, leaving 6 bases between. Germline V gene lookup returns CDR1 SGHNT and CDR2 YENEEA. The CDR3 runs 14 residues. The protocol was immunoSEQ multiplex PCR, while the TCRdb copy is restricted to in-frame clones and leaves out a portion. The repertoire has roughly 350,000 clones, less than 85% of them found once; the top ten carry roughly 3.6%. The sample belongs to a study of blood T cell repertoires in COVID-19. Study as a whole: The cDNA or gDNA used as material had been derived from T cells, B-cell-depleted T cells, or PBMCs.

The clonotype was recovered from a woman younger than 30 with acute or convalescent COVID-19. Sequenced sample: peripheral blood. J is TRBJ2-2 and V is TRBV11-3, with a tentative D call TRBD2 (6 bases). CDR3 sequence reads: CASSLDSGTGELFF. The CDR3 DNA sequence: TGTGCCAGCAGCTTAGATAGCGGCACCGGGGAGCTGTTTTTT.